The 9 T cell receptor beta chains below come from one sample, sequenced in a study of response to subunit inactivated influenza vaccine. MiXCR, run by TCRdb on the RT-PCR reads, gives a single entry per CDR3 protein. The sample carries hundreds of thousands of distinct CDR3 sequences, about 14% recorded once. The sequencing here drew on PBMCs from blood, taken less than 15 days before vaccination. The source of these receptors is a man between 50 and 59 years old who received an inactivated influenza vaccine.

The CDR3 DNA reads TGCGCCAGCCGCTCTTCCCAGGGTTTATCACCCCTCCACTTT. Translation: CASRSSQGLSPLHF. V gene TRBV5-1 combines with J gene TRBJ1-6; the D gene is possibly TRBD1 (5 bases). The V end was cut by 7 bases, the J end by 10 bases, with 18 bases between. CDR1 and CDR2 from the germline V gene are SGHRS and YFSETQ. The CDR3 sequence is 14 residues long.

The chain joins TRBV7-9 to TRBJ2-1, with D unresolved. The CDR3 is made up of 12 amino acids. V was cut by 5 bases and J by 5 bases, with 7 bases left in between. CDR1 SEHNR and CDR2 FQNEAQ come from the germline V gene (reference sequence). The CDR3 nucleotides are TGTGCCAGCAGCCGTGGACACAATGAGCAGTTCTTC. Protein sequence: CASSRGHNEQFF.

This chain links TRBV12-3 or TRBV12-4 with TRBJ2-7; D remains unclear. Trimming took off 4 bases at V and 6 bases at J, with 16 bases between the two ends. The CDR3 is 14 residues long. The CDR3 loop is CASSYSVTAIEQYF. For the CDR3, the DNA is TGTGCCAGCAGTTATTCAGTTACAGCCATCGAGCAGTACTTC.

This clonotype turned up a few times. The chain joins TRBV7-2 to TRBJ2-7; possibly TRBD1 for D (6 bases). The CDR3 is made up of 15 amino acids. Deletions cut 3 bases from V and 5 bases from J, with 17 bases between. Per the germline V gene, CDR1 is SGHTA and CDR2 is FQGNSA. Written as DNA, the CDR3 is TGTGCCAGCAGCTTCAGGGGTCGGGGCGCCGACGAGCAGTACTTC. This encodes CASSFRGRGADEQYF.

This clonotype was seen a handful of times. This sequence joins TRBV20-1 and TRBJ2-3, with D perhaps matching TRBD2 (6 bases). Germline loops: CDR1 DFQATT, CDR2 SNEGSKA (reference sequence). The CDR3 totals 16 residues. V was clipped by 2 bases and J by 2 bases, with 17 bases between them. The CDR3 DNA reads as TGCAGTGCTAGACCTCTCCGGGACTCCATCACAGATACGCAGTATTTT. Translation gives CSARPLRDSITDTQYF.

This clonotype was observed a handful of times. V usage is TRBV11-2 and J usage is TRBJ2-5; the match to TRBD2 covers 12 bases. CDR1 SGHAT and CDR2 FQNNGV come from the germline V gene. CDR3 size: 16 residues. Unmatched junction bases numbered 9, after V lost 5 bases and J lost 5 bases. The CDR3 DNA sequence: TGTGCCAGCAGCGCCAGACTAGCGGGAGATAGGGAGACCCAGTACTTC. Its protein is CASSARLAGDRETQYF. Supplemented by reference TRBV11-2 and TRBJ2-5, the full variable domain reads EAGVAQSPRYKIIEKRQSVAFWCNPISGHATLYWYQQILGQGPKLLIQFQNNGVVDDSQLPKDRFSAERLKGVDSTLKIQPAKLEDSAVYLCASSARLAGDRETQYFGPGTRLLVL.

This clonotype has only a few counts. J is TRBJ2-7 and V is TRBV29-1; no clear D. The CDR3 has 11 residues. Between the trimmed V and J ends, which lost 4 bases and 6 bases, there was a span of 10 bases. Germline V gene sequence: CDR1 SQVTM, CDR2 ANQGSEA. The CDR3: CSVAEFSEQYF. For the CDR3, the DNA is TGCAGCGTTGCCGAATTCTCCGAGCAGTACTTC.

This clonotype was observed a handful of times. The J gene is TRBJ2-3, the V gene TRBV9; D is ambiguous. V was shortened by 3 bases and J by 2 bases, with 10 bases between the two germline ends. The CDR3 consists of 14 residues. The germline CDR1 and CDR2 sequences are SGDLS and YYNGEE. CDR3 nucleotide sequence: TGTGCCAGCAGCGCTCCTACTCCCACAGATACGCAGTATTTT. It yields the protein CASSAPTPTDTQYF.

The rearrangement uses TRBV19 and TRBJ2-2; D gene ambiguous. V lost 9 bases, J lost 3 bases, and 8 bases lay in between. This CDR3 spans 12 amino acids. Germline assignment: CDR1 LNHDA and CDR2 SQIVND (reference sequence). CDR3 coding DNA: TGTGCCAGCCACTATCACACCGGGGAGCTGTTTTTT. Translating it yields CASHYHTGELFF.